This T cell receptor beta chain was found in a study of blood T cells in healthy people across ages. The wider study: About one barcoded beta molecule per two T cells came from capture by template switching.

Primed by a sample-barcoded 5' primer and a J-beta primer mix, a second PCR proceeded for about 6 to 11 cycles. TCRdb reprocessed the 5' RACE reads with MiXCR, giving one entry per CDR3 protein. The data show approximately 850,000 distinct CDR3 sequences, roughly 50% seen once. As for this clonotype: Its target is not known. Relative to the germline gene, one junction end is altered; a read error may explain this.

Germline loops: CDR1 SGHNT, CDR2 YYREEE (reference sequence). The CDR3 is 15 amino acids. Study-level points and caveats: Unsorted PBMC material precluded a definitive naive versus antigen-experienced comparison.

This TCR derives from a man aged 30 to 45 in good health. Material: blood. The J gene is TRBJ2-3, the V gene TRBV5-4; TRBD2 matches at 11 bases. Written as DNA, the CDR3 is TGTGCCAGCACCTTGGGACTAGCGGCACCAGATACGCAGTATTTT. It is translated as CASTLGLAAPDTQYF.